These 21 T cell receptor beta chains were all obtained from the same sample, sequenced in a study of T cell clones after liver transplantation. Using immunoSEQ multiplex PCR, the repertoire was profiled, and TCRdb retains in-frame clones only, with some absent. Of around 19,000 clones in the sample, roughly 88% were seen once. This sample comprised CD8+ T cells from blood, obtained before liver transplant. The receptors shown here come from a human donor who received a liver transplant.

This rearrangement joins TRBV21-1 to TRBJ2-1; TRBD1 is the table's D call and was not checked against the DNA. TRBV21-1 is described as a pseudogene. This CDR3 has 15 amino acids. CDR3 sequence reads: CASSKGGQGLNEQFF. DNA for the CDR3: TGTGCCAGCAGCAAAGGGGGACAGGGGTTGAATGAGCAGTTCTTC.

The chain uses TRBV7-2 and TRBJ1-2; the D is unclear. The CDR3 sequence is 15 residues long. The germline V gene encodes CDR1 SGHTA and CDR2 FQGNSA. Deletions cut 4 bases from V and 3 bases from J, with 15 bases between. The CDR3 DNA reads TGTGCCAGCAGCTCGTTGCTATACGGCTACTATGGCTACACCTTC. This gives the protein CASSSLLYGYYGYTF. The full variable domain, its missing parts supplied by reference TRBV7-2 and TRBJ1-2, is GAGVSQSPSNKVTEKGKDVELRCDPISGHTALYWYRQSLGQGLEFLIYFQGNSAPDKSGLPSDRFSAERTGGSVSTLTIQRTQQEDSAVYLCASSSLLYGYYGYTFGSGTRLTVV.

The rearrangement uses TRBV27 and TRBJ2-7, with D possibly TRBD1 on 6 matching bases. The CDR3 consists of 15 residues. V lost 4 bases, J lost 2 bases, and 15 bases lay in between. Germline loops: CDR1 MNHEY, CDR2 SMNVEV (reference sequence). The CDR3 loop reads CASSSTGPTTYEQYF. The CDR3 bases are TGTGCCAGCAGTTCGACAGGCCCCACAACCTACGAGCAGTACTTC.

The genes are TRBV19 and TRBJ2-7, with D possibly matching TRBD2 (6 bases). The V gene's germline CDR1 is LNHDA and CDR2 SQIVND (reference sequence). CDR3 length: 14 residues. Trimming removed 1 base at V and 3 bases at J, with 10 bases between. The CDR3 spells CASSIGGRYYEQYF. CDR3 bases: TGTGCCAGTAGTATAGGAGGGAGGTACTACGAGCAGTACTTC.

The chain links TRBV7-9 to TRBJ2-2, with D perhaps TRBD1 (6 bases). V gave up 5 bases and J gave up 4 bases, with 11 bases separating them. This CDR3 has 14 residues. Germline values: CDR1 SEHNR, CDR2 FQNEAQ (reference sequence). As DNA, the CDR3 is TGTGCCAGCAGCACAGGGTCTGGCACCGGGGAGCTGTTTTTT. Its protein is CASSTGSGTGELFF.

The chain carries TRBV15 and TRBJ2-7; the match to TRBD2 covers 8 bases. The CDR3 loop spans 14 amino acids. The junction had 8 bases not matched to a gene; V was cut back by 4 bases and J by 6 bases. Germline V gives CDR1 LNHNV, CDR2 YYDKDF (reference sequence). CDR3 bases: TGTGCCACCAGCAAGGATACGGGAGGGGGCGAGCAGTACTTC. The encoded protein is CATSKDTGGGEQYF.

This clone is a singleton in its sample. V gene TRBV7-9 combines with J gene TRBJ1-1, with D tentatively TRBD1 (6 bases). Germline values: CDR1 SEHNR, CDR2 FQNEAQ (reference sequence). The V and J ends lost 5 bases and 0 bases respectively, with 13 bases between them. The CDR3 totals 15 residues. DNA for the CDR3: TGTGCCAGCAGCCCCTGGGACACGTTGAACACTGAAGCTTTCTTT. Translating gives CASSPWDTLNTEAFF.

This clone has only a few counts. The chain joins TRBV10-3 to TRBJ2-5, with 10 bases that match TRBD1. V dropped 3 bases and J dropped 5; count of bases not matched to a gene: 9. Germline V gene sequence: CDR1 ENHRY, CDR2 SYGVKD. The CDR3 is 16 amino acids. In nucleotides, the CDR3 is TGTGCCATCAGTGAAGGGGACAGGGGCCAACTGGAGACCCAGTACTTC. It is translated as CAISEGDRGQLETQYF.

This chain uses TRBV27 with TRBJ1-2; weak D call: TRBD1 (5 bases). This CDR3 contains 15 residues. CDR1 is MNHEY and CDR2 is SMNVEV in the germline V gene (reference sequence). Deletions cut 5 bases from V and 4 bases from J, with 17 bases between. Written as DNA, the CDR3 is TGTGCCAGCAGTCCCCTACCCGGGGGTGCCTATGGCTACACCTTC. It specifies CASSPLPGGAYGYTF.

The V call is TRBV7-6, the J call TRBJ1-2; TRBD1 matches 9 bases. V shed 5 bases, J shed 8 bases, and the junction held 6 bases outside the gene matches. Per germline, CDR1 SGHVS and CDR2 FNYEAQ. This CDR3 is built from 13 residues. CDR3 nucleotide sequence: TGTGCCAGCAGCCCCTGGACAGGGGAAGGCTACACCTTC. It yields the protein CASSPWTGEGYTF.

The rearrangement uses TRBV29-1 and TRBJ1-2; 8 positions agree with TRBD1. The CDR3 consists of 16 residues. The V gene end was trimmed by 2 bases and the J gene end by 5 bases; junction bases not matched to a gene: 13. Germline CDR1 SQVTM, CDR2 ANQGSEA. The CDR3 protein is CSVESLKMGQDYGYTF. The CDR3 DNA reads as TGCAGCGTTGAAAGCCTGAAAATGGGACAGGATTATGGCTACACCTTC.

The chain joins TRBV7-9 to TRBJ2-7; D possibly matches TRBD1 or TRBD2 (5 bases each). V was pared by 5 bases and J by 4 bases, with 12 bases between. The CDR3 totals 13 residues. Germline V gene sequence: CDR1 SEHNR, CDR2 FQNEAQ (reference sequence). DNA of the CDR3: TGTGCCAGCAGCACGGGACCTGGATACGAGCAGTACTTC. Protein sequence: CASSTGPGYEQYF.

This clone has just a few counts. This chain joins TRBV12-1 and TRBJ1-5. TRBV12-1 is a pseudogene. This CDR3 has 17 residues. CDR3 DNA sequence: TGTGCCAGCAGCTTTGCACGGGTGAGTCAGAGCAATCAGCCCCAGCATTTT. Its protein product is CASSFARVSQSNQPQHF.

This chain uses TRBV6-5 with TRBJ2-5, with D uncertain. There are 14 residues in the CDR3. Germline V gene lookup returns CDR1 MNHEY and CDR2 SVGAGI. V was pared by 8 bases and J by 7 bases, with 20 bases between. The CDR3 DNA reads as TGTGCCAGCGGAAACGACCCTTCTGGTAGGACCCAGTACTTC. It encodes CASGNDPSGRTQYF.

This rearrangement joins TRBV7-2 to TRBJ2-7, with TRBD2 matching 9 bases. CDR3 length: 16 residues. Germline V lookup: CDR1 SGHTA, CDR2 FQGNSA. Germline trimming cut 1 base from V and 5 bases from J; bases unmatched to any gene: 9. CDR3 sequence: CASSLGNHGTSHEQYF. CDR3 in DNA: TGTGCCAGCAGCTTAGGAAACCATGGGACTAGCCACGAGCAGTACTTC. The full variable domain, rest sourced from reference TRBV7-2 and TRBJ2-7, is GAGVSQSPSNKVTEKGKDVELRCDPISGHTALYWYRQSLGQGLEFLIYFQGNSAPDKSGLPSDRFSAERTGGSVSTLTIQRTQQEDSAVYLCASSLGNHGTSHEQYFGPGTRLTVT.

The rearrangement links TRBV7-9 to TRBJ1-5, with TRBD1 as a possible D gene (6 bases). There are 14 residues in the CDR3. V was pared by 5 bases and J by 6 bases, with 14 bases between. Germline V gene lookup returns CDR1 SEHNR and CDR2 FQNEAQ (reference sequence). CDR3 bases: TGTGCCAGCAGCGAACAGGGTTCTACTCAGCCCCAGCATTTT. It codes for CASSEQGSTQPQHF.

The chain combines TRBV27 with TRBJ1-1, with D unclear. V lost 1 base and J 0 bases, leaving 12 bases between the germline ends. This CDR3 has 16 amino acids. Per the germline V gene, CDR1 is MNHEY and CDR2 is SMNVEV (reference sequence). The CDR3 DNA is TGTGCCAGCAGTTTATGGGCCGGAGCTATGAACACTGAAGCTTTCTTT. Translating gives CASSLWAGAMNTEAFF.

In DNA, the CDR3 is TGTGCCAGCAGTGAAGTTAGCGGGAGAAGGAAAGGTGAGCAGTTCTTC. This gives the protein CASSEVSGRRKGEQFF. V usage is TRBV2 and J usage is TRBJ2-1; 9 bases fit TRBD2. J was trimmed by 9 bases and V by 1 base; bases with no gene match: 10. Germline V gives CDR1 SNHLY, CDR2 FYNNEI. This CDR3 is 16 amino acids long.

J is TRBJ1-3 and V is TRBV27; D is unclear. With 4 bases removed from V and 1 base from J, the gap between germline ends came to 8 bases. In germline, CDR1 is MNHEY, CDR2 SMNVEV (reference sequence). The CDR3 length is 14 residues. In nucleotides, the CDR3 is TGTGCCAGCAGTTCGACACGATCTGGAAACACCATATATTTT. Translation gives CASSSTRSGNTIYF.

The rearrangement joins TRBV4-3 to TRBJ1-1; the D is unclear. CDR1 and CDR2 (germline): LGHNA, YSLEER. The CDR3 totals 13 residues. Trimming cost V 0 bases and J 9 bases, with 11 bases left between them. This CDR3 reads CASSQEGRRQAFF. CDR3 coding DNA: TGCGCCAGCAGCCAAGAGGGCCGCCGGCAAGCTTTCTTT.

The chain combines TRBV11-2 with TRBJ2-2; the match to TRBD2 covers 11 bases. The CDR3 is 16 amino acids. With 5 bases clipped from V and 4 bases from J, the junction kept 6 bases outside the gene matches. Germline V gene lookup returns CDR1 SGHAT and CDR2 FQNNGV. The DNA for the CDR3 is TGTGCCAGCAGCCCACTAGCGGGAGCGCCCACCGGGGAGCTGTTTTTT. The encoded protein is CASSPLAGAPTGELFF. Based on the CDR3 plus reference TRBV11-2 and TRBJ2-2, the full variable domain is EAGVAQSPRYKIIEKRQSVAFWCNPISGHATLYWYQQILGQGPKLLIQFQNNGVVDDSQLPKDRFSAERLKGVDSTLKIQPAKLEDSAVYLCASSPLAGAPTGELFFGEGSRLTVL.